The 27 T cell receptor beta chains presented below share a single source sample, sequenced in a study of cytomegalovirus exposure and HLA in healthy donors. In the PCR, 60 Vbeta and 13 Jbeta primers were used. The assay was immunoSEQ multiplex PCR, and TCRdb's table has in-frame clones only and misses some. This table has 150,000 to 200,000 clones, 80% appearing once. The sample comprised PBMCs. Every receptor here comes from a man aged 25 to 45 in good health and CMV-seronegative.

This chain uses TRBV23-1 with TRBJ2-5, with a possible D match to TRBD1 (5 bases). TRBV23-1 is treated as an ORF (open reading frame) with a function not yet certain. V lost 3 bases and J 8 bases, leaving 16 bases between the germline ends. This CDR3 is 14 amino acids long. CDR3 bases: TGCGCCAGCAGTCATCCCGACAGAAGAATAACCCAGTACTTC. Protein sequence: CASSHPDRRITQYF.

This clone was seen once. The chain is built from TRBV6-5 and TRBJ2-5; 11 bases fit TRBD1. The V and J ends lost 6 bases and 4 bases, in that order; junction bases with no gene match: 1. The CDR3 extends over 13 amino acids. From germline, CDR1 is MNHEY and CDR2 SVGAGI. DNA of the CDR3: TGTGCCAGCAGGGGACAGGGGGGAGAGACCCAGTACTTC. Protein sequence: CASRGQGGETQYF.

This chain uses TRBV2 with TRBJ1-6; 10 nucleotides match TRBD1. The CDR3 loop spans 17 amino acids. The germline CDR1 and CDR2 sequences are SNHLY and FYNNEI. V gave up 2 bases and J gave up 10 bases; unmatched junction bases: 11. CDR3: CASSERSLGQGRSPLHF. For the CDR3, the DNA is TGTGCCAGCAGTGAACGAAGTTTGGGACAGGGGCGGTCACCCCTCCACTTT.

V and J are TRBV11-2 and TRBJ2-3, with D possibly TRBD1 on 6 matching bases. In germline, CDR1 is SGHAT, CDR2 FQNNGV. Trimming left V 5 bases short and J 6 bases short, with 15 bases between. The CDR3 is made up of 14 amino acids. The CDR3 sequence is CASSPSLTGDTQYF. As DNA, the CDR3 is TGTGCCAGCAGCCCAAGCCTAACAGGGGATACGCAGTATTTT.

The chain links TRBV7-2 to TRBJ1-5; D is undetermined. Trimming removed 2 bases at V and 6 bases at J, with 8 bases between. CDR1 SGHTA and CDR2 FQGNSA come from the germline V gene. This CDR3 has 13 residues. CDR3 loop: CASSLRGVQPQHF. CDR3 nucleotide sequence: TGTGCCAGCAGCTTACGCGGGGTTCAGCCCCAGCATTTT.

The chain employs TRBV18 and TRBJ2-4; TRBD1 aligns across 7 bases. Germline V lookup: CDR1 KGHSH, CDR2 LQKENI. This CDR3 has 15 residues. The V segment lost 6 bases and the J segment 3 bases; nucleotides outside the gene matches: 8. The CDR3 loop is CASSLQGYGKNIQYF. The CDR3, as DNA: TGTGCCAGCTCTCTACAGGGGTATGGCAAAAACATTCAGTACTTC.

CDR3 nucleotide sequence: TGTGCCTCAAGACAGGGGCCCAACACCGGGGAGCTGTTTTTT. Protein product: CASRQGPNTGELFF. V and J are TRBV6-5 and TRBJ2-2, with 8 bases lining up with TRBD1. V shed 11 bases and J 2 bases; nucleotides not matched to a gene: 7. The CDR3 runs to 14 residues. Germline assignment: CDR1 MNHEY and CDR2 SVGAGI.

This clone was detected a few times. This chain uses TRBV7-3 with TRBJ2-3, with D maybe TRBD2 (5 bases). The germline gives CDR1 SGHTA, CDR2 FQGTGA. Trimming removed 5 bases at V and 4 bases at J, with 13 bases between. The CDR3 contains 14 residues. CDR3 nucleotide sequence: TGTGCCAGCAGCCCCAACTCCGGGGCAGATACGCAGTATTTT. The encoded protein is CASSPNSGADTQYF.

The V call is TRBV7-3, the J call TRBJ2-7; weak D call: TRBD2 (7 bases). The V and J ends lost 5 bases and 0 bases respectively, with 17 bases between them. The germline CDR1 and CDR2 sequences are SGHTA and FQGTGA. The CDR3 is 16 amino acids. CDR3 loop: CASSQGGRGPSYEQYF. The CDR3 DNA follows: TGTGCCAGCAGCCAAGGGGGGCGGGGGCCCTCCTACGAGCAGTACTTC.

The chain couples TRBV7-2 to TRBJ2-3, with D possibly TRBD1 on 6 matching bases. V shed 2 bases and J shed 0 bases, with 9 bases lying between them. The CDR3 is made up of 15 amino acids. Germline loops: CDR1 SGHTA, CDR2 FQGNSA. The DNA of the CDR3 is TGTGCCAGCAGCTTACGGACAGTCAGCACAGATACGCAGTATTTT. Its translation is CASSLRTVSTDTQYF.

V and J are TRBV7-9 and TRBJ1-4, with D perhaps TRBD1 (6 bases). The CDR3 is 14 residues long. Trimming removed 1 base from V and 6 bases from J, with 9 bases in between. Germline V gene lookup returns CDR1 SEHNR and CDR2 FQNEAQ (reference sequence). CDR3 DNA: TGTGCCAGCAGCTTAGGAGGGGGTGATGAAAAACTGTTTTTT. Translation: CASSLGGGDEKLFF.

The chain has TRBV5-1 and TRBJ1-5, with a weak D call TRBD1 (5 bases). The germline gives CDR1 SGHRS, CDR2 YFSETQ. The CDR3 consists of 16 residues. V lost 2 bases and J lost 1, with 13 bases in between. The CDR3 DNA reads TGCGCCAGCAGCTTAGCCGGGGGGGGGAGCAATCAGCCCCAGCATTTT. Translating it yields CASSLAGGGSNQPQHF.

This clone was detected a few times. The chain recombines TRBV6-1 with TRBJ1-3; D may be TRBD1 (6 bases). V was cut by 2 bases and J by 4 bases, with 9 bases left in between. The CDR3 runs to 14 residues. Germline CDR1 is MNHNS and CDR2 is SASEGT. Written as DNA, the CDR3 is TGTGCCAGCAGTGAACAGGGGCAGGGAAACACCATATATTTT. It translates to CASSEQGQGNTIYF.

This clone appeared once. V is TRBV28 and J is TRBJ2-2; D is possibly TRBD1 (6 bases). Germline V lookup: CDR1 MDHEN, CDR2 SYDVKM. V lost 6 bases and J lost 0, with 17 bases in between. The CDR3 length is 17 residues. Here the CDR3 DNA reads TGTGCCAGCAGCAACCCCCAACAGGGATCGAACACCGGGGAGCTGTTTTTT. Protein product: CASSNPQQGSNTGELFF.

The gene calls are TRBV10-2 and TRBJ2-1; the D gene is possibly TRBD2 (6 bases). V was shortened by 6 bases and J by 10 bases, with 25 bases between the two germline ends. The CDR3 totals 16 residues. CDR1 is WSHSY and CDR2 is SAAADI in the germline V gene. The CDR3 DNA is TGCGCCAGCAGCCGCGGGGTGGCCCGGACCGTTTTAGAGCAGTTCTTC. Translation gives CASSRGVARTVLEQFF.

The sample holds one count of this clone. V gene TRBV7-6 combines with J gene TRBJ2-6, with 10 bases matching TRBD2. Trimming cost V 2 bases and J 4 bases; bases outside gene matches: 5. The length of the CDR3 is 17 residues. Germline V gene sequence: CDR1 SGHVS, CDR2 FNYEAQ. CDR3 region: CASSLSGRASGANVLTF. In DNA form, the CDR3 reads TGTGCCAGCAGCTTAAGCGGGAGGGCCTCCGGGGCCAACGTCCTGACTTTC.

This clone was observed a handful of times. The rearrangement uses TRBV11-2 and TRBJ2-5, with TRBD1 as a possible D gene (6 bases). Looked up from germline, CDR1 is SGHAT and CDR2 is FQNNGV. V lost 4 bases and J lost 7, with 19 bases in between. The CDR3 sequence is 15 residues long. In DNA form, the CDR3 reads TGTGCCAGCAGCTCCTCACAGGGCATCATATTGACCCAGTACTTC. This codes for CASSSSQGIILTQYF.

The chain joins TRBV5-1 to TRBJ2-3; D not certain. The CDR3 runs 16 residues. Trimming cost V 7 bases and J 3 bases, with 21 bases left between them. In germline, CDR1 is SGHRS, CDR2 YFSETQ. The CDR3 loop is CASGFSGAPETDTQYF. The DNA of the CDR3 is TGCGCCAGCGGTTTCTCAGGCGCCCCTGAAACAGATACGCAGTATTTT.

This chain links TRBV2 with TRBJ1-5, with TRBD1 identical over 10 bases. The CDR3 is 17 residues long. Losses at the gene ends were 8 bases for V and 0 bases for J; bases not matched to a gene: 10. Germline CDR1 SNHLY, CDR2 FYNNEI. The CDR3 here is CASRGTGDSYSNQPQHF. Written as DNA, the CDR3 is TGTGCCAGCCGAGGGACAGGGGACTCCTATAGCAATCAGCCCCAGCATTTT.

This CDR3 reads CASSLYSSGGINYEQYF. The CDR3 DNA is TGTGCCAGCAGTTTATATTCGTCGGGGGGGATAAACTACGAGCAGTACTTC. This chain joins TRBV28 and TRBJ2-7; 8 nucleotides align to TRBD2. Germline V gives CDR1 MDHEN, CDR2 SYDVKM. The CDR3 covers 17 residues. J was trimmed by 3 bases and V by 1 base; bases with no gene match: 11.

The chain has TRBV9 and TRBJ2-2, with 7 nucleotides matching TRBD1. Trimming removed 3 bases from V and 1 base from J; junction bases left unmatched: 6. Germline V gene data show CDR1 as SGDLS and CDR2 as YYNGEE. The CDR3 totals 16 residues. CDR3 nucleotide sequence: TGTGCCAGCAGCGGGCTAAACAGGGGGAACACCGGGGAGCTGTTTTTT. This sequence encodes CASSGLNRGNTGELFF.

This clone was counted between two and nine times. V and J are TRBV11-2 and TRBJ1-5; possibly TRBD1 for D (6 bases). Between the trimmed V and J ends, which lost 2 bases and 5 bases, there was a span of 16 bases. The CDR3 covers 16 residues. Germline assignment: CDR1 SGHAT and CDR2 FQNNGV. CDR3 nucleotide sequence: TGTGCCAGCAGCTTAATAGCAGGGGCTGCGGATCAGCCCCAGCATTTT. Protein product: CASSLIAGAADQPQHF.

The gene calls are TRBV10-1 and TRBJ2-7; tentatively, D is TRBD2 (6 bases). This CDR3 is 14 amino acids long. Trimming left V 6 bases short and J 0 bases short, with 12 bases between. Per the germline V gene, CDR1 is WNHNN and CDR2 is SYGVQD (reference sequence). The CDR3 sequence: CASSRDSSSYEQYF. In DNA form, the CDR3 reads TGCGCCAGCAGCCGGGACTCCAGCTCCTACGAGCAGTACTTC.

The chain links TRBV4-2 to TRBJ1-2; perhaps TRBD1 as D (5 bases). There are 15 residues in the CDR3. CDR1 and CDR2 from the germline V gene are LGHNA and YNFKEQ. V lost 0 bases, J lost 5 bases, and 13 bases lay in between. CDR3 protein: CASSQDGDRPYGYTF. DNA of the CDR3: TGTGCCAGCAGCCAAGATGGTGACAGACCTTATGGCTACACCTTC.

V gene TRBV5-1 combines with J gene TRBJ2-1; 10 positions match TRBD1. The CDR3 totals 15 residues. V lost 0 bases to trimming and J lost 9 bases; unmatched junction nucleotides: 6. Germline-derived CDR1 and CDR2 are SGHRS and YFSETQ. The CDR3 bases are TGCGCCAGCAGCTTGGAAGGACAGGGGGGCCTTGAGCAGTTCTTC. As protein: CASSLEGQGGLEQFF.

The chain joins TRBV4-1 to TRBJ2-7, with 11 bases identical to TRBD1. This CDR3 has 15 residues. CDR1 is MGHRA, CDR2 YSYEKL, per germline. The V gene end was trimmed by 3 bases and the J gene end by 4 bases; junction bases not matched to a gene: 5. CDR3 DNA: TGCGCCAGCAGCCAGTGGACAGGGGGCGGGTACGAGCAGTACTTC. It yields the protein CASSQWTGGGYEQYF.

This sequence joins TRBV28 and TRBJ2-1; D unresolved. From germline, CDR1 is MDHEN and CDR2 SYDVKM. This CDR3 has 15 residues. V was pared by 7 bases and J by 3 bases, with 16 bases between. This CDR3 reads CASITLAVGYNEQFF. The CDR3 bases are TGTGCCAGCATAACTTTAGCCGTTGGCTACAATGAGCAGTTCTTC.